Presented here are 19 T cell receptor beta chains from one specimen sequenced in a study of Graves' ophthalmopathy and Graves' hyperthyroidism. Beta-chain TCR CDR3 regions were amplified from RNA transcripts. HTBI-primed first-round RT-PCR preceded second-round multiplex PCR. TCRdb reprocessed the multiplex PCR reads with MiXCR, giving one entry per CDR3 protein. This sample has 300,000 to 400,000 distinct CDR3 sequences, with 15% to 20% found just once. The sample was peripheral blood. The receptors were sampled from an adult man with Graves' ophthalmopathy.

At least ten counts were recorded for this clonotype. The rearrangement links TRBV2 to TRBJ2-7; D gene ambiguous. Trimming cost V 1 base and J 3 bases, with 10 bases left between them. The CDR3 loop spans 14 amino acids. The germline gives CDR1 SNHLY, CDR2 FYNNEI. DNA of the CDR3: TGTGCCAGCAGTGAAGGTAACGAGAACTACGAGCAGTACTTC. It codes for CASSEGNENYEQYF.

The gene calls are TRBV2 and TRBJ2-7; TRBD2 is a possible D gene (6 bases). V was clipped by 3 bases and J by 6 bases, with 12 bases between them. Germline values: CDR1 SNHLY, CDR2 FYNNEI. This CDR3 comprises 13 residues. The CDR3 region has the DNA TGTGCCAGCAGTGATGCGGGATCGTCCGAGCAGTACTTC. Translating it yields CASSDAGSSEQYF. Together with reference TRBV2 and TRBJ2-7, the CDR3 gives the full variable domain: EPEVTQTPSHQVTQMGQEVILRCVPISNHLYFYWYRQILGQKVEFLVSFYNNEISEKSEIFDDQFSVERPDGSNFTLKIRSTKLEDSAMYFCASSDAGSSEQYFGPGTRLTVT.

This clonotype was counted ten times or more. The chain is built from TRBV4-3 and TRBJ1-1; no clear D. CDR3 size: 12 residues. V lost 0 bases, J lost 3 bases, and 2 bases lay in between. The germline V gene has CDR1 LGHNA and CDR2 YSLEER. CDR3 region: CASSQDDTEAFF. The CDR3 DNA sequence: TGCGCCAGCAGCCAAGATGACACTGAAGCTTTCTTT.

This chain uses TRBV28 with TRBJ1-2, with D perhaps TRBD1 (5 bases). The germline gives CDR1 MDHEN, CDR2 SYDVKM. The CDR3 length is 13 residues. Trimming left V 3 bases short and J 6 bases short, with 11 bases between. DNA for the CDR3: TGTGCCAGCAGTTTGTACAGGTCGGATGGCTACACCTTC. Translation: CASSLYRSDGYTF.

The sample holds a few counts of this clonotype. The J gene is TRBJ2-7, the V gene TRBV4-1; no clear D. CDR3 length: 16 amino acids. Trimming shortened V by 4 bases and J by 0 bases, and 16 bases separated the two germline ends. The germline V gene encodes CDR1 MGHRA and CDR2 YSYEKL. The CDR3 protein is CASSRLSRDRSYEQYF. The DNA of the CDR3 is TGCGCCAGCAGCCGCCTATCCCGCGATCGCTCCTACGAGCAGTACTTC.

The gene calls are TRBV10-3 and TRBJ2-7, with 8 bases aligning to TRBD2. Germline CDR1 and CDR2: ENHRY and SYGVKD. The CDR3 totals 14 residues. V trimming: 3 bases; J trimming: 4 bases; junction bases outside the gene matches: 5. The CDR3 here is CAISDRGGVYEQYF. As DNA, the CDR3 is TGTGCCATCAGTGATCGGGGGGGGGTTTACGAGCAGTACTTC.

The gene calls are TRBV20-1 and TRBJ2-5; no definite D call. Trimming removed 1 base at V and 0 bases at J, with 6 bases between. The CDR3 covers 13 residues. Germline-derived CDR1 and CDR2 are DFQATT and SNEGSKA (reference sequence). Here the CDR3 reads CSARGDYQETQYF. CDR3 nucleotides: TGCAGTGCTAGAGGTGACTACCAAGAGACCCAGTACTTC.

This clonotype was observed many times. The chain carries TRBV5-1 and TRBJ2-7; 7 nucleotides agree with TRBD1. Germline V gives CDR1 SGHRS, CDR2 YFSETQ. This CDR3 spans 16 amino acids. V dropped 3 bases and J dropped 0; count of bases not matched to a gene: 9. The CDR3 DNA reads TGCGCCAGCAGCTCACCCGCCGGGACAGACTCCTACGAGCAGTACTTC. Translated, it gives CASSSPAGTDSYEQYF.

This clonotype was counted ten times or more. This sequence joins TRBV12-3 or TRBV12-4 and TRBJ1-1; D not resolved. V lost 6 bases to trimming and J lost 1 base, with 9 bases between them. The length of the CDR3 is 13 residues. Written as DNA, the CDR3 is TGTGCCAGCAGACCTGGAGGGAACACTGAAGCTTTCTTT. Protein: CASRPGGNTEAFF.

This clonotype was observed many times. The chain links TRBV27 to TRBJ2-7; D possibly corresponds to TRBD2 (5 bases). Germline V gene lookup returns CDR1 MNHEY and CDR2 SMNVEV (reference sequence). Trimming took 6 bases from V and 0 from J, leaving 18 bases between them. CDR3 length: 16 residues. CDR3 nucleotide sequence: TGTGCCAGCAGCCCCGGGGATTGGTGGAGCTCCTACGAGCAGTACTTC. Translation: CASSPGDWWSSYEQYF.

There are many counts of this clonotype. V usage is TRBV5-1 and J usage is TRBJ2-5; the match to TRBD2 covers 10 bases. This CDR3 is 16 amino acids long. Looked up from germline, CDR1 is SGHRS and CDR2 is YFSETQ. Germline trimming cut 4 bases from V and 5 bases from J; bases unmatched to any gene: 11. The CDR3, as DNA: TGCGCCAGCAGCCTGCCGAGCGGGGGGGCCGGGGAGACCCAGTACTTC. Amino acid sequence: CASSLPSGGAGETQYF. The full variable domain, its missing parts supplied by reference TRBV5-1 and TRBJ2-5, is KAGVTQTPRYLIKTRGQQVTLSCSPISGHRSVSWYQQTPGQGLQFLFEYFSETQRNKGNFPGRFSGRQFSNSRSEMNVSTLELGDSALYLCASSLPSGGAGETQYFGPGTRLLVL.

This clonotype was observed many times. This sequence joins TRBV4-2 and TRBJ2-7; the D gene is possibly TRBD2 (6 bases). This CDR3 has 14 residues. V lost 3 bases to trimming and J lost 6 bases, with 15 bases between them. Germline assignment: CDR1 LGHNA and CDR2 YNFKEQ. CDR3 residues: CASSHTGIAAEQYF. The CDR3 DNA reads as TGTGCCAGCAGCCATACCGGGATAGCGGCCGAGCAGTACTTC.

This clonotype showed up just once. Sequence at one end of the junction differs from germline and may be a read error. The V call is TRBV7-6, the J call TRBJ2-7; D tentatively reads TRBD1 or TRBD2 (5 bases each). This CDR3 is 14 amino acids long. Germline CDR1 is SGHVS and CDR2 is FNYEAQ. CDR3 loop: CAGSLDPERGEQYF. CDR3 sequence (DNA): TGTGCCGGCAGCTTAGATCCGGAGAGGGGCGAGCAGTACTTC.

Many counts were recorded for this clonotype. The J gene is TRBJ1-1, the V gene TRBV6-1; no clear D gene. CDR3 length equals 16 residues. In germline, CDR1 is MNHNS, CDR2 SASEGT. V dropped 2 bases and J dropped 4 bases, with 17 bases sitting between them. CDR3: CASSETAISSITEAFF. CDR3 in DNA: TGTGCCAGCAGTGAAACGGCAATTTCATCGATCACTGAAGCTTTCTTT.

This clonotype has ten or more counts. This chain uses TRBV28 with TRBJ1-2, with 10 bases that match TRBD1. Trimming removed 6 bases from V and 6 bases from J; junction bases left unmatched: 7. Per the germline V gene, CDR1 is MDHEN and CDR2 is SYDVKM. This CDR3 is 14 amino acids long. The CDR3 loop is CASSGTGQGHGYTF. The CDR3 DNA reads as TGTGCCAGCAGCGGGACGGGACAGGGGCATGGCTACACCTTC.

At least ten counts were recorded for this clonotype. V usage is TRBV30 and J usage is TRBJ1-2, with 10 bases that match TRBD1. The length of the CDR3 is 16 residues. V was clipped by 2 bases and J by 4 bases; unmatched bases: 10. Germline loops: CDR1 GTSNPN, CDR2 SVGIG (reference sequence). Here the CDR3 reads CAWSLTRTGGSYGYTF. In DNA, the CDR3 is TGTGCCTGGAGTCTCACCCGGACAGGGGGTTCCTATGGCTACACCTTC.

This clonotype was detected many times. The chain carries TRBV20-1 and TRBJ1-2; D is uncertain. The CDR3 has 11 residues. Between the trimmed V and J ends, which lost 3 bases and 6 bases, there was a span of 8 bases. Germline loops: CDR1 DFQATT, CDR2 SNEGSKA (reference sequence). In DNA form, the CDR3 reads TGCAGTGCTAGGGCCATCGATGGCTACACCTTC. Translation: CSARAIDGYTF.

This clonotype was observed many times. The chain combines TRBV5-8 with TRBJ2-7, with a tentative D call TRBD2 (5 bases). Trimming took 8 bases from V and 3 from J, leaving 18 bases between them. This CDR3 comprises 14 residues. Germline lookup yields CDR1 SGHTS and CDR2 YDEGEE. The CDR3 reads CARSGEGNSYEQYF. The CDR3 nucleotides are TGTGCCAGATCTGGCGAGGGTAATAGCTACGAGCAGTACTTC. The complete variable domain, with remaining parts taken from reference TRBV5-8 and TRBJ2-7, reads EAGVTQSPTHLIKTRGQQATLRCSPISGHTSVYWYQQALGLGLQFLLWYDEGEERNRGNFPPRFSGRQFPNYSSELNVNALELEDSALYLCARSGEGNSYEQYFGPGTRLTVT.

The V and J genes are TRBV6-1 and TRBJ1-1; TRBD1 matches at 8 bases. Germline-derived CDR1 and CDR2 are MNHNS and SASEGT. The CDR3 loop spans 13 amino acids. Trimming removed 11 bases from V and 4 bases from J; junction bases left unmatched: 9. CDR3 DNA sequence: TGTGCCGCCAGGACAGGGACGGGCACTGAAGCTTTCTTT. This codes for CAARTGTGTEAFF.